Listed here are 25 T cell receptor beta chains from one sample, sequenced in a study of blood T cell repertoires in COVID-19. TCRdb's copy holds only in-frame clones and misses some; the assay was immunoSEQ multiplex PCR. Among about 140,000 clones listed, about 87% were seen once. Sequenced material: peripheral blood. The receptors were sampled from a man aged 50-59 years who had recovered from COVID-19.

J is TRBJ2-1 and V is TRBV6-2 or TRBV6-3, with TRBD2 identical over 8 bases. J was trimmed by 5 bases and V by 0 bases; bases with no gene match: 12. The CDR3 is 18 amino acids. The V gene's germline CDR1 is MNHEY and CDR2 SVGEGT. CDR3 DNA sequence: TGTGCCAGCAGTTACTCCATCTATCTCAAGCGGGGGAACAATGAGCAGTTCTTC. Its translation is CASSYSIYLKRGNNEQFF.

The chain combines TRBV12-3 or TRBV12-4 with TRBJ2-5; 8 bases map to TRBD1. V dropped 6 bases and J dropped 4; count of bases not matched to a gene: 4. The CDR3 consists of 13 residues. The CDR3 protein is CASSMDRAETQYF. The CDR3 nucleotides are TGTGCCAGCAGCATGGACAGGGCAGAGACCCAGTACTTC.

J is TRBJ2-7 and V is TRBV18; tentatively, D is TRBD1 (6 bases). V was pared by 3 bases and J by 3 bases, with 15 bases between. The CDR3 is made up of 15 amino acids. From germline, CDR1 is KGHSH and CDR2 LQKENI. The CDR3 here is CASSPPYGTNYEQYF. CDR3 DNA sequence: TGTGCCAGCTCACCGCCGTACGGGACAAACTACGAGCAGTACTTC.

The genes are TRBV5-4 and TRBJ1-3, with 10 nucleotides matching TRBD1. Germline CDR1 SGHNT, CDR2 YYREEE (reference sequence). Unmatched junction bases numbered 9, after V lost 5 bases and J lost 1 base. The CDR3 is made up of 17 amino acids. In DNA, the CDR3 is TGTGCCAGCAGTCCGGGACAGGGGACATCATCTGGAAACACCATATATTTT. Its protein product is CASSPGQGTSSGNTIYF.

The CDR3 DNA follows: TGTGCCAGCAGCTTAGAAGGGGATGGGGATTCACCCCTCCACTTT. The encoded protein is CASSLEGDGDSPLHF. V usage is TRBV11-3 and J usage is TRBJ1-6; D might be TRBD1 (5 bases). The CDR3 has 15 amino acids. CDR1 and CDR2 (germline): SGHNT, YENEEA. Trimming shortened V by 0 bases and J by 8 bases, and 11 bases separated the two germline ends.

This rearrangement joins TRBV27 to TRBJ2-3, with D perhaps matching TRBD1 (6 bases). The germline V gene has CDR1 MNHEY and CDR2 SMNVEV (reference sequence). This CDR3 spans 16 amino acids. The V end was cut by 6 bases, the J end by 6 bases, with 22 bases between. In nucleotides, the CDR3 is TGTGCCAGCAGAACAAAAAAGGACAGAGTGGTGGATACGCAGTATTTT. Protein product: CASRTKKDRVVDTQYF.

The genes are TRBV6-5 and TRBJ1-4; 7 nucleotides agree with TRBD1. Unmatched junction bases numbered 12, after V lost 6 bases and J lost 11 bases. The CDR3 length is 14 residues. Germline CDR1 reads MNHEY; CDR2 reads SVGAGI. CDR3 sequence reads: CASSRDRQLWKLFF. In nucleotides, the CDR3 is TGTGCCAGCAGCCGGGACAGACAACTATGGAAACTGTTTTTT.

The chain combines TRBV6-2 or TRBV6-3 with TRBJ2-4, with D perhaps matching TRBD2 (6 bases). The CDR3 contains 15 residues. CDR1 is MNHEY, CDR2 SVGEGT, per germline. V was clipped by 4 bases and J by 6 bases, with 16 bases between them. The CDR3 loop is CASSSPLGRGNIQYF. Written as DNA, the CDR3 is TGTGCCAGCAGTTCCCCCCTAGGGCGGGGAAACATTCAGTACTTC.

J is TRBJ1-1 and V is TRBV7-3; no clear D. The CDR3 is made up of 14 amino acids. Germline V gene lookup returns CDR1 SGHTA and CDR2 FQGTGA. The V and J ends lost 1 base and 2 bases respectively, with 8 bases between them. CDR3 bases: TGTGCCAGCAGCTTAAATCCGGGTAACACTGAAGCTTTCTTT. Its protein product is CASSLNPGNTEAFF.

The chain couples TRBV7-9 to TRBJ2-5; a weak D match, TRBD2 (5 bases). CDR1 is SEHNR and CDR2 is FQNEAQ in the germline V gene (reference sequence). Trimming cost V 2 bases and J 4 bases, with 14 bases left between them. The CDR3 is 15 residues long. The DNA for the CDR3 is TGTGCCAGCAGCTTACGTGGTAGCGAGGTAGAGACCCAGTACTTC. This translates into CASSLRGSEVETQYF.

This clone was counted a few times. The rearrangement joins TRBV18 to TRBJ2-7; 14 bases map to TRBD2. The length of the CDR3 is 17 residues. Germline V gives CDR1 KGHSH, CDR2 LQKENI. The junction had 9 bases not matched to a gene; V was cut back by 3 bases and J by 5 bases. The CDR3 DNA sequence: TGTGCCAGCTCACCGTTACTGACTAGCGGGGGGGCCCACGAGCAGTACTTC. This sequence encodes CASSPLLTSGGAHEQYF. The complete variable domain, with remaining parts taken from reference TRBV18 and TRBJ2-7, reads NAGVMQNPRHLVRRRGQEARLRCSPMKGHSHVYWYRQLPEEGLKFMVYLQKENIIDESGMPKERFSAEFPKEGPSILRIQQVVRGDSAAYFCASSPLLTSGGAHEQYFGPGTRLTVT.

The V gene is TRBV19, the J gene TRBJ2-3, with 7 bases identical to TRBD1. Germline trimming cut 3 bases from V and 6 bases from J; bases unmatched to any gene: 12. This CDR3 has 16 residues. Germline V gives CDR1 LNHDA, CDR2 SQIVND (reference sequence). This CDR3 reads CASSMDRKPPYDTQYF. The CDR3 DNA reads TGTGCCAGTAGTATGGACAGGAAACCACCTTATGATACGCAGTATTTT. Full variable domain (outside the CDR3, taken from reference TRBV19 and TRBJ2-3): DGGITQSPKYLFRKEGQNVTLSCEQNLNHDAMYWYRQDPGQGLRLIYYSQIVNDFQKGDIAEGYSVSREKKESFPLTVTSAQKNPTAFYLCASSMDRKPPYDTQYFGPGTRLTVL.

The V call is TRBV6-1, the J call TRBJ2-7, with D perhaps matching TRBD1 (6 bases). The germline CDR1 and CDR2 sequences are MNHNS and SASEGT. This CDR3 has 17 residues. The V end lost 2 bases, the J end lost 4 bases, and 21 bases lay between the germline ends. The CDR3 is CASSENPQRTGRYEQYF. In DNA form, the CDR3 reads TGTGCCAGCAGTGAAAACCCCCAACGCACAGGGCGATACGAGCAGTACTTC.

The genes are TRBV6-5 and TRBJ1-3; the match to TRBD1 covers 7 bases. The CDR3 contains 15 residues. The trim removed 6 bases at V and 0 bases at J, leaving 5 bases unmatched. Per the germline V gene, CDR1 is MNHEY and CDR2 is SVGAGI. The CDR3 protein is CASSLTGASGNTIYF. In nucleotides, the CDR3 is TGTGCCAGCAGCCTAACAGGGGCCTCTGGAAACACCATATATTTT.

V gene TRBV7-2 combines with J gene TRBJ2-1; D unclear. Germline CDR1 reads SGHTA; CDR2 reads FQGNSA. V dropped 2 bases and J dropped 6 bases, with 8 bases sitting between them. The CDR3 length is 13 residues. For the CDR3, the DNA is TGTGCCAGCAGCTTAATGGTCGGCAATGAGCAGTTCTTC. The encoded protein is CASSLMVGNEQFF.

The gene calls are TRBV5-5 and TRBJ1-1; 8 bases match TRBD1. Germline V lookup: CDR1 SGHKS, CDR2 YYEKEE (reference sequence). The CDR3 runs 16 residues. The ends lost 0 bases at V and 2 bases at J; junction bases unmatched: 6. CDR3 in amino acids: CASSLAGQGRNTEAFF. CDR3 nucleotide sequence: TGTGCCAGCAGCTTGGCCGGACAGGGAAGAAACACTGAAGCTTTCTTT.

The V call is TRBV18, the J call TRBJ2-3, with a weak D call TRBD2 (6 bases). Trimming took 6 bases from V and 2 from J, leaving 18 bases between them. Germline CDR1 reads KGHSH; CDR2 reads LQKENI. There are 16 residues in the CDR3. This CDR3 is CASSPGVSGNTDTQYF. For the CDR3, the DNA is TGTGCCAGCTCCCCTGGGGTTAGCGGCAACACAGATACGCAGTATTTT. The full variable domain, its missing parts supplied by reference TRBV18 and TRBJ2-3, is NAGVMQNPRHLVRRRGQEARLRCSPMKGHSHVYWYRQLPEEGLKFMVYLQKENIIDESGMPKERFSAEFPKEGPSILRIQQVVRGDSAAYFCASSPGVSGNTDTQYFGPGTRLTVL.

This rearrangement joins TRBV7-9 to TRBJ1-2, with D perhaps matching TRBD1 (5 bases). Looked up from germline, CDR1 is SEHNR and CDR2 is FQNEAQ (reference sequence). Trimming shortened V by 4 bases and J by 4 bases, and 7 bases separated the two germline ends. The CDR3 runs to 12 residues. CDR3 DNA: TGTGCCAGCAGCTACGACAGCTATGGCTACACCTTC. Its protein product is CASSYDSYGYTF.

The chain carries TRBV4-3 and TRBJ2-2, with a weak D call TRBD1 (5 bases). V was pared by 3 bases and J by 1 base, with 6 bases between. Germline CDR1 is LGHNA and CDR2 is YSLEER. This CDR3 is built from 14 residues. CDR3 bases: TGCGCCAGCAGCCAGGGGCAGAACACCGGGGAGCTGTTTTTT. Translated, it gives CASSQGQNTGELFF.

This chain links TRBV9 with TRBJ1-3, with D uncertain. Germline V gene lookup returns CDR1 SGDLS and CDR2 YYNGEE. The CDR3 extends over 16 amino acids. V lost 0 bases and J lost 0, with 10 bases in between. The CDR3 loop reads CASSVGPGPSGNTIYF. The CDR3 DNA reads as TGTGCCAGCAGCGTAGGTCCAGGCCCCTCTGGAAACACCATATATTTT.

This chain connects TRBV11-2 to TRBJ1-1, with D tentatively TRBD1 (5 bases). The CDR3 runs to 15 residues. In germline, CDR1 is SGHAT, CDR2 FQNNGV. V dropped 2 bases and J dropped 3 bases, with 13 bases sitting between them. Here the CDR3 DNA reads TGTGCCAGCAGCTTATCGACAGTACCGGACACTGAAGCTTTCTTT. This gives the protein CASSLSTVPDTEAFF.

V gene TRBV5-1 combines with J gene TRBJ1-4; 7 nucleotides agree with TRBD1. Trimming removed 9 bases from V and 5 bases from J; junction bases left unmatched: 7. The CDR3 runs 13 residues. Germline V gives CDR1 SGHRS, CDR2 YFSETQ. In DNA form, the CDR3 reads TGCGCCACCAGACAGGGCATAAATGAAAAACTGTTTTTT. It yields the protein CATRQGINEKLFF.

A single count supports this clone. J is TRBJ1-5 and V is TRBV19; 7 positions match TRBD1. Germline loops: CDR1 LNHDA, CDR2 SQIVND (reference sequence). Trimming at V came to 4 bases and at J to 4 bases, leaving 10 bases not matched to a gene. The CDR3 is made up of 16 amino acids. Here the CDR3 reads CASSTEHRGPNQPQHF. CDR3 nucleotide sequence: TGTGCCAGTAGTACCGAACACAGGGGACCAAATCAGCCCCAGCATTTT.

This clone was recorded a few times. The genes are TRBV7-9 and TRBJ1-1; D perhaps matches TRBD1 (6 bases). Germline loops: CDR1 SEHNR, CDR2 FQNEAQ (reference sequence). The CDR3 extends over 16 amino acids. The V end was cut by 4 bases, the J end by 3 bases, with 18 bases between. In nucleotides, the CDR3 is TGTGCCAGCAGCTCGACCACAGGGTTTAAGGACACTGAAGCTTTCTTT. As protein: CASSSTTGFKDTEAFF.

V and J are TRBV19 and TRBJ1-1; 9 nucleotides align to TRBD1. This CDR3 has 17 residues. From germline, CDR1 is LNHDA and CDR2 SQIVND (reference sequence). The J segment lost 0 bases and the V segment lost 6 bases, leaving 11 bases of the junction unmatched. The CDR3 DNA sequence: TGTGCCAGTAGCTCCGGGACAGGGATTACAATGAACACTGAAGCTTTCTTT. This translates into CASSSGTGITMNTEAFF.